This T cell receptor beta chain was sequenced in a study of human T cells and chemical hapten exposure. Indicated time point: patch test 2, 6 weeks after DPC sensitization. As for treatment: therapeutic diphenylcyclopropenone sensitization with weekly scalp DPC. Unique molecular identifiers were affixed to discrete cDNA molecules within the library. TCRdb redid the calling of the RACE reads with MiXCR, one entry per CDR3 protein. This sample has about 400,000 distinct CDR3 sequences; just under 6.5% occur once, and the top ten carry 5% to 6%. Looked up from germline, CDR1 is SGHTA and CDR2 is FQGNSA. V was cut by 6 bases and J by 2 bases, with 17 bases left in between. The CDR3 is 16 residues long. Broader study findings: Expanded TCR counts at PT1 went up together with patch test score, a positive correlation.

This clonotype was detected only a few times. The antigen is not known. This receptor was obtained from a woman aged 18 to 35 with alopecia areata. Some clones in this sample may be carry-over from other donors' samples. Sequenced material: whole blood, taken in connection with sensitization to the hapten diphenylcyclopropenone (DPC). The chain joins TRBV7-2 to TRBJ2-1, with D tentatively TRBD1 (6 bases). The CDR3 DNA reads TGTGCCAGCAGTCCTCAGGGGTTAGGGACCTACAATGAGCAGTTCTTC. Encoded protein: CASSPQGLGTYNEQFF.